This TCR beta chain was observed in a study of CD8 T cells in Susac syndrome. RNA amounts of roughly 0.45 to 1 ug underwent reverse transcription with random hexamers. TCRdb re-analysed the immunoSEQ multiplex PCR reads in MiXCR, keeping a single row per CDR3 protein. The sample lists roughly 120,000 distinct CDR3 sequences; more than 80% were seen once. Looked up from germline, CDR1 is LGHDT and CDR2 is YNNKEL (reference sequence). The CDR3 extends over 15 amino acids. V was trimmed by 7 bases and J by 6 bases, leaving 21 bases between them. TEMRA cells were FACS-enriched, unlike CD8+ and CD4+ T cells, which were negatively isolated.

The chain employs TRBV3-1 and TRBJ2-5, with D perhaps TRBD2 (6 bases). Sequencing was done on a sample of CD8+ T cells from PBMCs. This TCR was recovered from a human donor with multiple sclerosis. The CDR3 DNA is TGTGCCAGCACCCACGAGGAGGGCCCTAGAAAGACCCAGTACTTC. Translated: CASTHEEGPRKTQYF.